The 2 T cell receptor beta chains below all came from one sample that was sequenced in a study of blood T cell repertoires in COVID-19. Method: immunoSEQ multiplex PCR; TCRdb's copy keeps in-frame clones and lacks some. The profile shows 130,000 or so clones, about 89% of them singletons. What was sequenced was peripheral blood. The receptors derive from a woman in her 70s with COVID-19, enrolled during active disease.

The CDR3 DNA follows: TGCAGTGCTAGTTTCTGGGGCAGTAGCTCCTACAATGAGCAGTTCTTC. It yields the protein CSASFWGSSSYNEQFF. The genes are TRBV20-1 and TRBJ2-1; D possibly corresponds to TRBD1 (5 bases). This CDR3 is built from 16 residues. V shed 3 bases and J shed 0 bases, with 15 bases lying between them. Germline CDR1 reads DFQATT; CDR2 reads SNEGSKA (reference sequence).

The chain uses TRBV7-9 and TRBJ1-2, with unresolved D. The CDR3 consists of 17 residues. CDR1 SEHNR and CDR2 FQNEAQ come from the germline V gene (reference sequence). V shed 2 bases and J shed 2 bases, with 18 bases lying between them. CDR3 region: CASSLFYLGTSNYGYTF. CDR3 bases: TGTGCCAGCAGCTTATTTTACTTGGGCACTTCCAACTATGGCTACACCTTC. Filled out from reference TRBV7-9 and TRBJ1-2, the complete variable domain reads DTGVSQNPRHKITKRGQNVTFRCDPISEHNRLYWYRQTLGQGPEFLTYFQNEAQLEKSRLLSDRFSAERPKGSFSTLEIQRTEQGDSAMYLCASSLFYLGTSNYGYTFGSGTRLTVV.